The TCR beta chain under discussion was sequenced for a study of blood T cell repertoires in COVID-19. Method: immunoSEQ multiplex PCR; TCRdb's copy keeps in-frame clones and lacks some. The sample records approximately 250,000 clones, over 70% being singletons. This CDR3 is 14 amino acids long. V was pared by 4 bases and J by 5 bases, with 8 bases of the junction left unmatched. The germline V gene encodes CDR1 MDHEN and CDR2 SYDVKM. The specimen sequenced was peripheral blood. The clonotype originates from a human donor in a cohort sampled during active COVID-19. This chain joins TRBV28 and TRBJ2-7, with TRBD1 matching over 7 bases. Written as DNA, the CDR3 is TGTGCCAGCAGTTCGGGACAGAGCGCCCACGAGCAGTACTTC. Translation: CASSSGQSAHEQYF.